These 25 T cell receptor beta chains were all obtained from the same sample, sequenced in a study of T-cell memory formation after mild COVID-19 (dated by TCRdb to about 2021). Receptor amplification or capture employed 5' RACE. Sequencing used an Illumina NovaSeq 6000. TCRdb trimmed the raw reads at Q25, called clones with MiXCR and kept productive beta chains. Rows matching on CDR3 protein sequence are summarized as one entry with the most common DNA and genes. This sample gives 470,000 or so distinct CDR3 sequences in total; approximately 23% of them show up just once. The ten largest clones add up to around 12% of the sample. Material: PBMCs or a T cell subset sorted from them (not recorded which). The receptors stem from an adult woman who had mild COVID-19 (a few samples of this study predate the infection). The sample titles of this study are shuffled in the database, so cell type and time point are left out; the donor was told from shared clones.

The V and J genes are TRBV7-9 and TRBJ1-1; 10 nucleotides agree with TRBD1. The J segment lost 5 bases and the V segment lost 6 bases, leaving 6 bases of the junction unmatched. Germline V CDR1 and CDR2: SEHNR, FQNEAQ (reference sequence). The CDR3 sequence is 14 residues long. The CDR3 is CASRAGTGVTEAFF. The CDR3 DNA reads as TGTGCCAGCAGGGCCGGGACAGGGGTAACTGAAGCTTTCTTT.

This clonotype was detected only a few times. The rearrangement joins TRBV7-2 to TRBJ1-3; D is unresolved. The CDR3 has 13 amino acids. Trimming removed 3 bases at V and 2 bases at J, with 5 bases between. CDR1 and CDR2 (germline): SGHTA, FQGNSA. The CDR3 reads CASSFQTGNTIYF. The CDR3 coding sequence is TGTGCCAGCAGCTTTCAGACTGGAAACACCATATATTTT.

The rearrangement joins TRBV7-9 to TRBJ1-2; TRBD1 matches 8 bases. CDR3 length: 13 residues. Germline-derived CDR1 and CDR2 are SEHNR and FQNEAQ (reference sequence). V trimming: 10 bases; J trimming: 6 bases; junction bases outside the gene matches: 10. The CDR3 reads CAMGRAGGNGYTF. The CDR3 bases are TGTGCCATGGGTCGGGCAGGGGGCAATGGCTACACCTTC.

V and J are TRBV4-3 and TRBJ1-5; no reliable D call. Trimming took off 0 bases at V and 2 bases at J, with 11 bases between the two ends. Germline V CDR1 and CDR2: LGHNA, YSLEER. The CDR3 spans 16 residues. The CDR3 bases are TGCGCCAGCAGCCAAGACCTTTACTCGGGCAATCAGCCCCAGCATTTT. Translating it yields CASSQDLYSGNQPQHF.

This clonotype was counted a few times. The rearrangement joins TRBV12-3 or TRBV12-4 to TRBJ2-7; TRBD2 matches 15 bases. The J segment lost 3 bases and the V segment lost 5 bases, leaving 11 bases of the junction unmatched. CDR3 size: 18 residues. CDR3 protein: CASSPGTSGGPDYYEQYF. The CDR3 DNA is TGTGCCAGCAGTCCCGGGACTAGCGGGGGGCCCGACTACTACGAGCAGTACTTC.

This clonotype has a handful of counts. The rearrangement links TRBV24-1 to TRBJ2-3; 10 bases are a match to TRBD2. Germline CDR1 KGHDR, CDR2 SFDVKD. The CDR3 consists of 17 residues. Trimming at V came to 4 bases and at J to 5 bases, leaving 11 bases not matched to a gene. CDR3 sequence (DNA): TGTGCCACCAGTGAGTTCGGGACTAGCGCCACAAGAGATACGCAGTATTTT. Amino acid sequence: CATSEFGTSATRDTQYF.

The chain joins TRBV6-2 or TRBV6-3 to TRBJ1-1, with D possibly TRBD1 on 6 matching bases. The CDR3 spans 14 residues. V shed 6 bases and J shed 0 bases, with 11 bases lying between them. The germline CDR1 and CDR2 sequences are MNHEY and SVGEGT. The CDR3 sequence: CASRGNRVNTEAFF. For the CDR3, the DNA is TGTGCCAGCAGGGGGAACAGGGTGAACACTGAAGCTTTCTTT.

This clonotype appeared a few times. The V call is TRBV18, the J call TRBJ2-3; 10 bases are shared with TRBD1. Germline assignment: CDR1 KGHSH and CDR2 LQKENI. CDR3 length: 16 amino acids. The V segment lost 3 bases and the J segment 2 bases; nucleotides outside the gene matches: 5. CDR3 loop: CASSPLTGGPTDTQYF. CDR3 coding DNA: TGTGCCAGCTCACCCCTGACAGGGGGCCCCACAGATACGCAGTATTTT.

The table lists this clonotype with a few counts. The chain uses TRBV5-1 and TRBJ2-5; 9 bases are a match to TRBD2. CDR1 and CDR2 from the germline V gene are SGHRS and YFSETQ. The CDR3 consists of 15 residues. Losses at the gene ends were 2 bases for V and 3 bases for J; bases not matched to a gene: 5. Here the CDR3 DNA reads TGCGCCAGCAGCTTCATAGCGGGGGAAAAAGAGACCCAGTACTTC. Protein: CASSFIAGEKETQYF.

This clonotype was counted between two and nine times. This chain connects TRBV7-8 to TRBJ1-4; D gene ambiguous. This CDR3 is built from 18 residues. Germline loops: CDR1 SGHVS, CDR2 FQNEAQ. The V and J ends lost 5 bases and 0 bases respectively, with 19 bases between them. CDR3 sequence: CASSLWAVHLATNEKLFF. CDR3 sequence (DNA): TGTGCCAGCAGCCTCTGGGCAGTACACCTTGCAACTAATGAAAAACTGTTTTTT.

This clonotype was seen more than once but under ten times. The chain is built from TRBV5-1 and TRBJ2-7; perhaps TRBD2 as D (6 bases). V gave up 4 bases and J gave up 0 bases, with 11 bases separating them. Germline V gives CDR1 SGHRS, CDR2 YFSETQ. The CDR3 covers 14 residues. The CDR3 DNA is TGCGCCAGCAGCGGGGACGGGGGCTCCTACGAGCAGTACTTC. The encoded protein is CASSGDGGSYEQYF.

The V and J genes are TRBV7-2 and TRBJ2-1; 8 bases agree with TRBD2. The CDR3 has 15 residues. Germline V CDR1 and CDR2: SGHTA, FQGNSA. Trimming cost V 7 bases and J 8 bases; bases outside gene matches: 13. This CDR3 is CASNVPSGGVDEQFF. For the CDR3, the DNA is TGTGCCAGCAACGTACCCAGCGGGGGTGTTGATGAGCAGTTCTTC.

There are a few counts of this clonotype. The CDR3 DNA reads as TGTGCCAGCAGCCTCTACCCGGGAGGGGTGCTCGAGCAGTACTTC. It codes for CASSLYPGGVLEQYF. This chain links TRBV11-2 with TRBJ2-7; 8 bases align to TRBD2. Germline CDR1 reads SGHAT; CDR2 reads FQNNGV. Trimming cost V 5 bases and J 6 bases; bases outside gene matches: 12. The CDR3 runs to 15 residues.

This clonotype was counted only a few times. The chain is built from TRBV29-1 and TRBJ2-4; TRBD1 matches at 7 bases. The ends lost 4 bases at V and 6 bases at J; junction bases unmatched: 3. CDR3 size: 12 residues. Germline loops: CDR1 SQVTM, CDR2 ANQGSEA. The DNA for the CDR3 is TGCAGCGTTGGCCGGGACAGAAACATTCAGTACTTC. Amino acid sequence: CSVGRDRNIQYF. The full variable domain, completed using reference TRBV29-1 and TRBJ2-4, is SAVISQKPSRDICQRGTSLTIQCQVDSQVTMMFWYRQQPGQSLTLIATANQGSEATYESGFVIDKFPISRPNLTFSTLTVSNMSPEDSSIYLCSVGRDRNIQYFGAGTRLSVL.

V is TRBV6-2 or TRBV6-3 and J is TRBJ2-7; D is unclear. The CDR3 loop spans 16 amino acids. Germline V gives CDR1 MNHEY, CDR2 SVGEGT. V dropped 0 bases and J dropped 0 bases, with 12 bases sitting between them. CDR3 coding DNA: TGTGCCAGCAGTTACTCTGTGGCACCGAGCTCCTACGAGCAGTACTTC. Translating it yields CASSYSVAPSSYEQYF.

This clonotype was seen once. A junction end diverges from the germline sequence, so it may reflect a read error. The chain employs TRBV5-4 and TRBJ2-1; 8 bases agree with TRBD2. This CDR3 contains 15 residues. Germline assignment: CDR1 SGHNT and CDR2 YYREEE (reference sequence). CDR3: CAISLGGTRPNEQFF. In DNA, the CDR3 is TGTGCCATCAGCCTGGGGGGGACTAGGCCCAATGAGCAGTTCTTC.

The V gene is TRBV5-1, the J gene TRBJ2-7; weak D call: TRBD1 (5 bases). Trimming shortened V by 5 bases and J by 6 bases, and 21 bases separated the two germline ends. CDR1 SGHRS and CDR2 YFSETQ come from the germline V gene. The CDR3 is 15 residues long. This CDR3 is CASSLTGPRLSEQYF. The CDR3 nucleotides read TGCGCCAGCAGTTTAACAGGCCCTCGCTTGAGCGAGCAGTACTTC.

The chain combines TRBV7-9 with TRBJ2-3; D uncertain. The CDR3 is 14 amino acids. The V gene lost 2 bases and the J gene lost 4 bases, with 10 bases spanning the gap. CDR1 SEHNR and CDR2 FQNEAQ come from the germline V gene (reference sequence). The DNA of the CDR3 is TGTGCCAGCAGCTTATACAATCGGGCAGATACGCAGTATTTT. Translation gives CASSLYNRADTQYF.

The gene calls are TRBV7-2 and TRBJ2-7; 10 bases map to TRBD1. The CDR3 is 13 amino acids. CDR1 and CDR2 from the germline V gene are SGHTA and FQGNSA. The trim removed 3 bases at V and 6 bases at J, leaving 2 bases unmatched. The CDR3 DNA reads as TGTGCCAGCAGCTTCCGGACAGGGGGCGAGCAGTACTTC. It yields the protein CASSFRTGGEQYF.

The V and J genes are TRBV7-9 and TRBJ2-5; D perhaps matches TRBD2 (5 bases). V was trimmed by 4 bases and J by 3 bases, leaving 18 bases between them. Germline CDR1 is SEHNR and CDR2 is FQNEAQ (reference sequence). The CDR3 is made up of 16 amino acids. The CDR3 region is CASSSIPREPKETQYF. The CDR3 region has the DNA TGTGCCAGCAGCTCAATCCCTCGGGAACCTAAAGAGACCCAGTACTTC.

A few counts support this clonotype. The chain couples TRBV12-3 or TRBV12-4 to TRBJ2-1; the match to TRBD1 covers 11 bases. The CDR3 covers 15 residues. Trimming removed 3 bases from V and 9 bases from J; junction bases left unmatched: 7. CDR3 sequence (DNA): TGTGCCAGCAGTTTCCGGGACAGGGGGAGGTCTGAGCAGTTCTTC. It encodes CASSFRDRGRSEQFF.

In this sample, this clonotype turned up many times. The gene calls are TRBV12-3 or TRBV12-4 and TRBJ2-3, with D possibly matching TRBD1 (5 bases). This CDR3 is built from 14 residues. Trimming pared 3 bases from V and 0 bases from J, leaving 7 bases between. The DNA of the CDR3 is TGTGCCAGCAGTTTCGCAGGGAGCACAGATACGCAGTATTTT. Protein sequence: CASSFAGSTDTQYF.

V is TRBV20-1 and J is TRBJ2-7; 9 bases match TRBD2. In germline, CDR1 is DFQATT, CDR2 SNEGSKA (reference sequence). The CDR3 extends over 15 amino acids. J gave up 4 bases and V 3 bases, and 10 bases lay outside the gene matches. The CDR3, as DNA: TGCAGTGCTAGGCCCCAGCGGGGGGCCCAATACGAGCAGTACTTC. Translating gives CSARPQRGAQYEQYF.

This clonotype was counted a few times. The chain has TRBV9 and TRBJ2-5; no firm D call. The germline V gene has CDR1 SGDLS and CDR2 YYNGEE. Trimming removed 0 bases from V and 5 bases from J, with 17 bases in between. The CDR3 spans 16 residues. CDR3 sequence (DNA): TGTGCCAGCAGCGTAGCCGATCTCGGACGATCGGAGACCCAGTACTTC. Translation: CASSVADLGRSETQYF.

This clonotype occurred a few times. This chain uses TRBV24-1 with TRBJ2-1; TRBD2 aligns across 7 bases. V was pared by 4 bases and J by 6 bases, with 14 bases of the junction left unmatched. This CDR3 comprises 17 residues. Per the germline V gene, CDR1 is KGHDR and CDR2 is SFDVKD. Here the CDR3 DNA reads TGTGCCACCAGTGACCCCGGGACTACCGGCGTCGGCAATGAGCAGTTCTTC. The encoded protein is CATSDPGTTGVGNEQFF.